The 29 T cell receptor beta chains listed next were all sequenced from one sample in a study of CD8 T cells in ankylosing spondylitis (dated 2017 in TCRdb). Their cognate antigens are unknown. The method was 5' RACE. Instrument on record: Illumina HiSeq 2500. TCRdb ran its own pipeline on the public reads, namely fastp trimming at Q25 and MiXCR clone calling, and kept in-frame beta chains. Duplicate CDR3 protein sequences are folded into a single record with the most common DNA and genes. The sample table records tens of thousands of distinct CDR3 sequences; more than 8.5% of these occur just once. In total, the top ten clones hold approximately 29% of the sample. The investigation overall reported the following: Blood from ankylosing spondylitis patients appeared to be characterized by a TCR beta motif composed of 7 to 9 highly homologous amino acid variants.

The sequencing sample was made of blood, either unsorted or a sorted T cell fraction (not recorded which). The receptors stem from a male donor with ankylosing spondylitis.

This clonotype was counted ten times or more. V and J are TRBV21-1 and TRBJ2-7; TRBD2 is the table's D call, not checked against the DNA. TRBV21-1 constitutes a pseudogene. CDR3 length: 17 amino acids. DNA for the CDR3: TGTGCCAGCAGCAAATTTCCGCGGGAGGGAAGCTCCTACGAGCAGTACTTC. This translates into CASSKFPREGSSYEQYF.

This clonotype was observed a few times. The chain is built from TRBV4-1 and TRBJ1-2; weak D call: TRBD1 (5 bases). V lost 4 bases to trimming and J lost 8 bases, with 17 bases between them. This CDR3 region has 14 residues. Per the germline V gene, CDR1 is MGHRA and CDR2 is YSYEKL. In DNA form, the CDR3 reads TGCGCCAGCAGCCCGACGGCAGGGTTTATAGGCTACACCTTC. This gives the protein CASSPTAGFIGYTF.

CDR3 DNA: TGTGCCAGTAGTATTACTCTTGTTGGGACTAATTTCTACAATGAGCAGTTCTTC. It specifies CASSITLVGTNFYNEQFF. V and J are TRBV19 and TRBJ2-1; TRBD2 agrees at 7 bases. The CDR3 totals 18 residues. Germline V CDR1 and CDR2: LNHDA, SQIVND (reference sequence). V lost 3 bases to trimming and J lost 3 bases; unmatched junction nucleotides: 14.

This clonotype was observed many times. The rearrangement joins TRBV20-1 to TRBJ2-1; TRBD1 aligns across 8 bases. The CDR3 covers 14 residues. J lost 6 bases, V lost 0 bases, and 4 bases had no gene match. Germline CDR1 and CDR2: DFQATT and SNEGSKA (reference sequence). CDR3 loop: CSAREQGAFNEQFF. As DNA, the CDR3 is TGCAGTGCTAGAGAGCAGGGGGCGTTCAATGAGCAGTTCTTC.

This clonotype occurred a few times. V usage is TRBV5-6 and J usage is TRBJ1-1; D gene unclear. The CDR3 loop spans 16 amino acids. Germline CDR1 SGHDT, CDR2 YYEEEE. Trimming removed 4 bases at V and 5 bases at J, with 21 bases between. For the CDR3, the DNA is TGTGCCAGCAGCACAAGATACGACATCCTGGGGACTGAAGCTTTCTTT. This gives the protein CASSTRYDILGTEAFF.

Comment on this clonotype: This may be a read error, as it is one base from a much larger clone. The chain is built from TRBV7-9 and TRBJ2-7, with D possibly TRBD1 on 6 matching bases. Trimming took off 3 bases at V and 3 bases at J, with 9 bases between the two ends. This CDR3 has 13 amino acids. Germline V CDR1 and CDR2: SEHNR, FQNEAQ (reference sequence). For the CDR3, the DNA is TGTGCCAGCAGCTTCGACAGGAGCTACGAGCAGTACTTC. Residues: CASSFDRSYEQYF.

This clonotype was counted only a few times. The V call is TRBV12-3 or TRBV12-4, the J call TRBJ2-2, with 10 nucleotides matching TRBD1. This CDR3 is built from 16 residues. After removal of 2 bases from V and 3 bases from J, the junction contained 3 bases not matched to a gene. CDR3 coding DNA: TGTGCCAGCAGTTTATCCGGGACAGGGGACACCGGGGAGCTGTTTTTT. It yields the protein CASSLSGTGDTGELFF.

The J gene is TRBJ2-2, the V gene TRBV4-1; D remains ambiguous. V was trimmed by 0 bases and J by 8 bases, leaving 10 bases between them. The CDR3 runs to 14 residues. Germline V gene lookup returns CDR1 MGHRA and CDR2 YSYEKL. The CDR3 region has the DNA TGCGCCAGCAGCCAAGATCAATTCGGTGGGGAGCTGTTTTTT. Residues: CASSQDQFGGELFF.

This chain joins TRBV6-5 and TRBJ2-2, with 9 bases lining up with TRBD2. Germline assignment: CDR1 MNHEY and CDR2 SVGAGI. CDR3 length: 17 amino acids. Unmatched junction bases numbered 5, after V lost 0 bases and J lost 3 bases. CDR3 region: CASSYSRTSEYTGELFF. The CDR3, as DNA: TGTGCCAGCAGTTACTCGAGGACTAGCGAGTACACCGGGGAGCTGTTTTTT.

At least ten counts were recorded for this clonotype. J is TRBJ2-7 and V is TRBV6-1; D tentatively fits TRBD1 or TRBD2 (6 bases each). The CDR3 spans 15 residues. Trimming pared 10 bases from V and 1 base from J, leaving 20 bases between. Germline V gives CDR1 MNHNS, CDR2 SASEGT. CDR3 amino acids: CAIGHGGKGSYEQYV. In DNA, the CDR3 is TGTGCCATCGGCCACGGGGGCAAAGGATCCTACGAGCAGTACGTC.

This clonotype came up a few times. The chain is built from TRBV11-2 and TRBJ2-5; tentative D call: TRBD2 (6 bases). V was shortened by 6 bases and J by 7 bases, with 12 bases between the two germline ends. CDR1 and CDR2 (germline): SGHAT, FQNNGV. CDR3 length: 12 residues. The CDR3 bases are TGTGCCAGCAGTTCGGAGGGAGGGACCCAGTACTTC. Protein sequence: CASSSEGGTQYF.

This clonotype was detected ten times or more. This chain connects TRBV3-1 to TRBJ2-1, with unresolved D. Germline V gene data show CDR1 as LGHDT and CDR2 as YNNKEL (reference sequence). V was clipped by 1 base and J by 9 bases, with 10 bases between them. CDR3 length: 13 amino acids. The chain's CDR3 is CASSQVQRSEQFF. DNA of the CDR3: TGTGCCAGCAGCCAAGTTCAACGTAGTGAGCAGTTCTTC.

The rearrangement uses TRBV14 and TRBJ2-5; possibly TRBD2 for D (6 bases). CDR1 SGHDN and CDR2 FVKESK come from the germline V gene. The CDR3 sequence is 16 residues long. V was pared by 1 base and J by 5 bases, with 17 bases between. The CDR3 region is CASSQGTRLVRETQYF. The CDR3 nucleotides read TGTGCCAGCAGCCAAGGGACCCGACTAGTACGGGAGACCCAGTACTTC.

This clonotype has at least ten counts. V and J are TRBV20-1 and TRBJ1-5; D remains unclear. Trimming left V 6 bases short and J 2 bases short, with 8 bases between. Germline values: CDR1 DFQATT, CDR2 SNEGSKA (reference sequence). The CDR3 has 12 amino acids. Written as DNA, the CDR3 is TGCAGTGCAGGGTATGGCAATCAGCCCCAGCATTTT. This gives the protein CSAGYGNQPQHF.

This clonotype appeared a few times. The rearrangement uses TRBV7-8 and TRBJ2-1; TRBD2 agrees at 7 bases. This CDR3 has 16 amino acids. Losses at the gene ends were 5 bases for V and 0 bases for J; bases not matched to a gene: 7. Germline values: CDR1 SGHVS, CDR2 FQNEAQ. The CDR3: CASSTSVGISYNEQFF. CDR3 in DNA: TGTGCCAGCAGCACTAGCGTGGGTATCTCCTACAATGAGCAGTTCTTC. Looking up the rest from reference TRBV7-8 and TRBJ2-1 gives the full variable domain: GAGVSQSPRYKVAKRGQDVALRCDPISGHVSLFWYQQALGQGPEFLTYFQNEAQLDKSGLPSDRFFAERPEGSVSTLKIQRTQQEDSAVYLCASSTSVGISYNEQFFGPGTRLTVL.

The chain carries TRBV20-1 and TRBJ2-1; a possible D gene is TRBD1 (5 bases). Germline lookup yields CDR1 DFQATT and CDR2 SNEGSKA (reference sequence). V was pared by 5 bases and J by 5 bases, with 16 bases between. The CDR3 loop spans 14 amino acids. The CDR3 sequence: CSALNRKHDNEQFF. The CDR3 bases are TGCAGTGCTCTGAACAGGAAGCACGACAATGAGCAGTTCTTC.

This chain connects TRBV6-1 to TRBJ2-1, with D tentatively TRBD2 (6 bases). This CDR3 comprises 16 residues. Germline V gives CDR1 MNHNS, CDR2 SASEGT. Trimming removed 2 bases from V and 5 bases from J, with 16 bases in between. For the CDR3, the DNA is TGTGCCAGCAGTGAATTCGGACTATCGGATGACAATGAGCAGTTCTTC. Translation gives CASSEFGLSDDNEQFF.

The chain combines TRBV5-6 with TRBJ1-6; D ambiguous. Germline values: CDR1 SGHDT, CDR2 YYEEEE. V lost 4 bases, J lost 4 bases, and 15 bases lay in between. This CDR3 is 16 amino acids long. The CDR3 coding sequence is TGTGCCAGCAGCCCATCTAGGAGACAATATAATTCACCCCTCCACTTT. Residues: CASSPSRRQYNSPLHF.

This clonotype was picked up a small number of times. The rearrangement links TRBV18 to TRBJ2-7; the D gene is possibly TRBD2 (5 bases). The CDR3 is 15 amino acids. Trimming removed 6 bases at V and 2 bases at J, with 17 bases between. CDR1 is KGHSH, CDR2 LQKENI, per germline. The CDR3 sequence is CASSSTSGDPYEQYF. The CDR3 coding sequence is TGTGCCAGCTCCTCTACCTCCGGGGATCCCTACGAGCAGTACTTC.

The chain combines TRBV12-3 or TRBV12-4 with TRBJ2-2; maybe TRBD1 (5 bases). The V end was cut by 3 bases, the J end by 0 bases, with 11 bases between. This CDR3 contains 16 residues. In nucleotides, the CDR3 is TGTGCCAGCAGTTTGATGCAGGGCTCGAACACCGGGGAGCTGTTTTTT. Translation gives CASSLMQGSNTGELFF.

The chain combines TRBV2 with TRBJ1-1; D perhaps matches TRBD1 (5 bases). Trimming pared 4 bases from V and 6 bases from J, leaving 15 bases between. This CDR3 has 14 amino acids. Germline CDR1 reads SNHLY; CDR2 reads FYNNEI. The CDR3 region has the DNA TGTGCCAGCAGTGGGGACCTCCTGGAGGCTGAAGCTTTCTTT. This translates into CASSGDLLEAEAFF.

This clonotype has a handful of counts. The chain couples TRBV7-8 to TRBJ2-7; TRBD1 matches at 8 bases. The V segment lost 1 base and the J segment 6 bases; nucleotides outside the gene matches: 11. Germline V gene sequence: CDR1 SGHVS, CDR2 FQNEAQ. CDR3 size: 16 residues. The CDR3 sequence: CASSLGGHRGTAEQYV. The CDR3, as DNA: TGTGCCAGCAGCTTAGGAGGCCACAGGGGGACCGCCGAGCAGTACGTC.

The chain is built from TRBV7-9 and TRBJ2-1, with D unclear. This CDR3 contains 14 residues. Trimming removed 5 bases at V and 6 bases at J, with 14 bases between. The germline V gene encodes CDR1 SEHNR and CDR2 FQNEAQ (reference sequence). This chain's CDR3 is CASSPTTVVNEQFF. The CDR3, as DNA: TGTGCCAGCAGCCCGACAACGGTAGTCAATGAGCAGTTCTTC.

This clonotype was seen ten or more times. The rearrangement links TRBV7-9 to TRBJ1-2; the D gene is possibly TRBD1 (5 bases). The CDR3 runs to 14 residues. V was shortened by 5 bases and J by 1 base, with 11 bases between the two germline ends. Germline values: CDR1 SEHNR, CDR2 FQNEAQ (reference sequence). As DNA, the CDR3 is TGTGCCAGCAGCGGGGGGACTATTAACTATGGCTACACCTTC. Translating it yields CASSGGTINYGYTF.

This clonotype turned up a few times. The CDR3 nucleotides are TGTGCCAGCAGTGGGACTAGCGGGGGCCAAGAGACCCAGTACTTC. This codes for CASSGTSGGQETQYF. This rearrangement joins TRBV12-3 or TRBV12-4 to TRBJ2-5, with 14 nucleotides matching TRBD2. Trimming removed 5 bases from V and 1 base from J; junction bases left unmatched: 0. CDR3 length: 15 amino acids.

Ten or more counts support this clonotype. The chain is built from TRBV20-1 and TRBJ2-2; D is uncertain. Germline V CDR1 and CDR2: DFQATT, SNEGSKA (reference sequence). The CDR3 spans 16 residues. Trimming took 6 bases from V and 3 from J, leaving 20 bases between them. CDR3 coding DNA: TGCAGTGCCACAGACCCACCCAAAGGAGACACCGGGGAGCTGTTTTTT. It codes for CSATDPPKGDTGELFF.

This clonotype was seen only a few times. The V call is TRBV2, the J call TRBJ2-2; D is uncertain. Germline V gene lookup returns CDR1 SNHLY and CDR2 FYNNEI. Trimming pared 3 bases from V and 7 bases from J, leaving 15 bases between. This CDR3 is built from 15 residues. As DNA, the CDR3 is TGTGCCAGCAGTGATTCGGCACCTTGGGGCGGGGAGCTGTTTTTT. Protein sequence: CASSDSAPWGGELFF. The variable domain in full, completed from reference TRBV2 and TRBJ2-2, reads EPEVTQTPSHQVTQMGQEVILRCVPISNHLYFYWYRQILGQKVEFLVSFYNNEISEKSEIFDDQFSVERPDGSNFTLKIRSTKLEDSAMYFCASSDSAPWGGELFFGEGSRLTVL.

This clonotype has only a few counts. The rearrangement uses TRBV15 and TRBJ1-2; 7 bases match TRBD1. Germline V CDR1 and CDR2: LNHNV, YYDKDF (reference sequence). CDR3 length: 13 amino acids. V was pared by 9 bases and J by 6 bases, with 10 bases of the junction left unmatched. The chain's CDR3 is CATRRDSQDGYTF. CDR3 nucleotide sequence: TGTGCCACTAGACGGGACAGTCAGGATGGCTACACCTTC.

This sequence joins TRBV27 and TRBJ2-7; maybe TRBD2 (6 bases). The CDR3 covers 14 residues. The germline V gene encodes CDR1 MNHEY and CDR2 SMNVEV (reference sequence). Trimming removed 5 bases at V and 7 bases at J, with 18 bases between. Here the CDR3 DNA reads TGTGCCAGCAGTCGGGTAGCGGCCTCGGGGGAGCAGTACGTC. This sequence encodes CASSRVAASGEQYV.